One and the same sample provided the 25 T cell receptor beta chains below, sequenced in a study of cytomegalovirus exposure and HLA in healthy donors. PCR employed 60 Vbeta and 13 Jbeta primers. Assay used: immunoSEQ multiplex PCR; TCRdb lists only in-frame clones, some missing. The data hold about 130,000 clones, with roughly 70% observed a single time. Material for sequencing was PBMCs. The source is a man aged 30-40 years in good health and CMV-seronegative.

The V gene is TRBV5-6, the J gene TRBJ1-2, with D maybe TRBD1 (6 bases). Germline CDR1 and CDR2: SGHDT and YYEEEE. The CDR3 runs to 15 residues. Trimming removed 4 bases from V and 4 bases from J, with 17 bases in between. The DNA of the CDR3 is TGTGCCAGCAGCCAGGGGCACTCCATTCCCTATGGCTACACCTTC. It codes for CASSQGHSIPYGYTF.

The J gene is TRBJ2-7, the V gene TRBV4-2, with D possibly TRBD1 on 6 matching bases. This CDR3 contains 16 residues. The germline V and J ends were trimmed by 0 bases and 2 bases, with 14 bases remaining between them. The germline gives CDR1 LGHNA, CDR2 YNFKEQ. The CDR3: CASSQDEGTNTYEQYF. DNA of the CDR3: TGTGCCAGCAGCCAAGACGAAGGGACAAACACCTACGAGCAGTACTTC.

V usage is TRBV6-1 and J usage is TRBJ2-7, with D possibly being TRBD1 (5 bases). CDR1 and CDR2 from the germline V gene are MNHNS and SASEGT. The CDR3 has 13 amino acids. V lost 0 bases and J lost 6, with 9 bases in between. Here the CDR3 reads CASSEALGREQYF. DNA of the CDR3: TGTGCCAGCAGTGAAGCGCTGGGGCGCGAGCAGTACTTC.

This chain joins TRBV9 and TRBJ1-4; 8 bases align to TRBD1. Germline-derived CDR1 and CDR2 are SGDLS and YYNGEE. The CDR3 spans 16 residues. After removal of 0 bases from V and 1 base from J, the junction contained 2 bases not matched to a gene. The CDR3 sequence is CASSVATGGTNEKLFF. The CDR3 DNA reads TGTGCCAGCAGCGTAGCCACAGGGGGAACTAATGAAAAACTGTTTTTT.

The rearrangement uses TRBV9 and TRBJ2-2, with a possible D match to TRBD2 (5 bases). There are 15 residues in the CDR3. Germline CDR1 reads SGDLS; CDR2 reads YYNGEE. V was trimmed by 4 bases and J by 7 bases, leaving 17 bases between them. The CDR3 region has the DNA TGTGCCAGCAGCCCTCGGGCTAGCCCGGGCGGGGAGCTGTTTTTT. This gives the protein CASSPRASPGGELFF.

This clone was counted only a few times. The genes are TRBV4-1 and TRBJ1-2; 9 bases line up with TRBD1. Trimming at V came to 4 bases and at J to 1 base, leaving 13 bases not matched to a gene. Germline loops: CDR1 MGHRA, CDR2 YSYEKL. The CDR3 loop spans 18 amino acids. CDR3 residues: CASSPQLSGQGNNYGYTF. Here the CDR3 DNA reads TGCGCCAGCAGCCCCCAGCTTTCGGGACAGGGAAATAACTATGGCTACACCTTC.

DNA for the CDR3: TGTGCCAGACCATTAAAGAAGCTACCCAATGAAGCTTTCTTT. Translation gives CARPLKKLPNEAFF. The V gene is TRBV21-1, the J gene TRBJ1-1. TRBV21-1 constitutes a pseudogene. This CDR3 region has 14 residues.

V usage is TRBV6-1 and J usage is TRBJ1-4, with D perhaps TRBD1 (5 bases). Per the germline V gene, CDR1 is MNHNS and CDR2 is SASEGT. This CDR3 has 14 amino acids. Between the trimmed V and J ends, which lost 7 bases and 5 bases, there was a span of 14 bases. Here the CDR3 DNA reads TGTGCCAGCAAGGTGGGACTCTTGAATGAAAAACTGTTTTTT. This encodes CASKVGLLNEKLFF.

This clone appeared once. Here the CDR3 DNA reads TGTGCCAGCAGCTTATGGCAGGCTGAGACCCAGTACTTC. Translated: CASSLWQAETQYF. This rearrangement joins TRBV7-9 to TRBJ2-5; D remains unclear. V was pared by 2 bases and J by 5 bases, with 9 bases between. Germline V gene data show CDR1 as SEHNR and CDR2 as FQNEAQ (reference sequence). The CDR3 spans 13 residues.

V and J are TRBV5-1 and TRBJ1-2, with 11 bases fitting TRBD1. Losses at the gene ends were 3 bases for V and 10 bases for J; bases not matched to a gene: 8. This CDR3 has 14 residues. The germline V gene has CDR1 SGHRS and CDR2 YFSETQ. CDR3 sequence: CASSWGQGGDDYTF. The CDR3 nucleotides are TGCGCCAGCAGCTGGGGACAGGGGGGAGATGACTACACCTTC.

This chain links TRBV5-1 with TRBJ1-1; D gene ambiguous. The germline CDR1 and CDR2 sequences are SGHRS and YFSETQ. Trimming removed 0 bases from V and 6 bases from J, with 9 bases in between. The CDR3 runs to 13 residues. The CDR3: CASSLVPGAEAFF. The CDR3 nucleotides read TGCGCCAGCAGCTTGGTACCAGGCGCTGAAGCTTTCTTT.

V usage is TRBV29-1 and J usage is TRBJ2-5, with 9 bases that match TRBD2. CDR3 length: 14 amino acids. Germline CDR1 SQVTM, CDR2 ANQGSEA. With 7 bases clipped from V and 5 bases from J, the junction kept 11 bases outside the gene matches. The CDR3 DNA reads TGCAGCGCTGGATCAGCGGGAGGTGGGGAGACCCAGTACTTC. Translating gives CSAGSAGGGETQYF. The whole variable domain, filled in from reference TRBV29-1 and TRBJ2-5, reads SAVISQKPSRDICQRGTSLTIQCQVDSQVTMMFWYRQQPGQSLTLIATANQGSEATYESGFVIDKFPISRPNLTFSTLTVSNMSPEDSSIYLCSAGSAGGGETQYFGPGTRLLVL.

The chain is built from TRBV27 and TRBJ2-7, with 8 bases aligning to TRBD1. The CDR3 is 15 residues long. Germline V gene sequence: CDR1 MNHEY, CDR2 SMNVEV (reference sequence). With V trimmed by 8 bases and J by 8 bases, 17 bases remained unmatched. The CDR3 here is CASAGVGQGQGQQYF. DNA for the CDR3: TGTGCCAGCGCCGGTGTTGGACAGGGCCAGGGTCAGCAGTACTTC.

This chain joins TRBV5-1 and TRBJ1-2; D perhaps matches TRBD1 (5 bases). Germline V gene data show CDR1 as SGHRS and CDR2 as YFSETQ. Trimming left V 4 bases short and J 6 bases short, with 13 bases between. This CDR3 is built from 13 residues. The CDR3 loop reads CASSPQGSDGYTF. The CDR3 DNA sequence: TGCGCCAGCAGCCCCCAGGGATCCGATGGCTACACCTTC.

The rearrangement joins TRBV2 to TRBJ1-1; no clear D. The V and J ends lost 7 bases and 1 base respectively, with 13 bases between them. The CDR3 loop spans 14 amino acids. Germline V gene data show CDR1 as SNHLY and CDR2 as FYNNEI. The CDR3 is CASNALGPNTEAFF. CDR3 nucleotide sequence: TGTGCCAGCAATGCCTTGGGCCCGAACACTGAAGCTTTCTTT.

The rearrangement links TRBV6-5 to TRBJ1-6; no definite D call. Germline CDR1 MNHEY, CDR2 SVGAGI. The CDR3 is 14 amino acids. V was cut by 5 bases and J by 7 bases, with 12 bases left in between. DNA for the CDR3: TGTGCCAGCAGTCGCATTGACTGGAATTCACCCCTCCACTTT. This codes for CASSRIDWNSPLHF.

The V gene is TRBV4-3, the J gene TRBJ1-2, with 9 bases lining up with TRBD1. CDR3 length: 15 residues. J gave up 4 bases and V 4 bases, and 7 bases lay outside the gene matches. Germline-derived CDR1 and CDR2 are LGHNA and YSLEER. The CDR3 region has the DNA TGCGCCAGCAGCCCGAATGGACAGGGGAGCTATGGCTACACCTTC. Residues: CASSPNGQGSYGYTF.

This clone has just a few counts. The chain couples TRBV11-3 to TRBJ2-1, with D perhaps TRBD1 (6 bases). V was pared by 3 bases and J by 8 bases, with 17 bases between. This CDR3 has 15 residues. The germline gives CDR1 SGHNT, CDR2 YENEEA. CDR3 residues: CASSFRDNLLDEQFF. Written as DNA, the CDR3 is TGTGCCAGCAGCTTCCGGGACAATCTTTTGGATGAGCAGTTCTTC.

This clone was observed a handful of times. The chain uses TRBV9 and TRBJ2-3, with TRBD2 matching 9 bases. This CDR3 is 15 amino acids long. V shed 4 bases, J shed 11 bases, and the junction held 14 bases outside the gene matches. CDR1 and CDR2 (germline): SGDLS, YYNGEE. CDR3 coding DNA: TGTGCCAGCAGCCCATGGGCGGGAGGGCGGGAGGAGCAGTATTTT. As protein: CASSPWAGGREEQYF.

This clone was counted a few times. CDR3 DNA sequence: TGTGCCAGCAGGGGGACTAGCGGGGGGGTAGTGGATACGCAGTATTTT. It yields the protein CASRGTSGGVVDTQYF. This chain uses TRBV9 with TRBJ2-3; 16 bases fit TRBD2. V dropped 5 bases and J dropped 6; count of bases not matched to a gene: 6. This CDR3 has 16 amino acids. The germline V gene has CDR1 SGDLS and CDR2 YYNGEE.

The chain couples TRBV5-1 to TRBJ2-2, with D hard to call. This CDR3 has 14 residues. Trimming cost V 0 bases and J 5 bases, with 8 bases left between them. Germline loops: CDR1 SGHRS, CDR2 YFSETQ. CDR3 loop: CASSLELHTGELFF. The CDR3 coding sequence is TGCGCCAGCAGCTTGGAGCTTCATACCGGGGAGCTGTTTTTT.

The CDR3 is CATSPGQGDYGYTF. The CDR3, as DNA: TGTGCCACCAGTCCGGGACAGGGAGACTATGGCTACACCTTC. The gene calls are TRBV15 and TRBJ1-2, with 9 bases matching TRBD1. Unmatched junction bases numbered 5, after V lost 6 bases and J lost 3 bases. The CDR3 has 14 residues. CDR1 and CDR2 from the germline V gene are LNHNV and YYDKDF (reference sequence).

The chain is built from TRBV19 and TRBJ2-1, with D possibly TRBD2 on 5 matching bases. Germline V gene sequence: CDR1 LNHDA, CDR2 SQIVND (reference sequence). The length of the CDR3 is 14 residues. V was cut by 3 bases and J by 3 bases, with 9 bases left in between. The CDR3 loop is CASSIGVGYNEQFF. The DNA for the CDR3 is TGTGCCAGTAGTATCGGGGTTGGCTACAATGAGCAGTTCTTC.

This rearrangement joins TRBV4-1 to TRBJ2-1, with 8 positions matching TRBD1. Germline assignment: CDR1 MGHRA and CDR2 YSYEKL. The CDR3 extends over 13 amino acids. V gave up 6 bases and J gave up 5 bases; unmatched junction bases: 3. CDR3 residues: CASRRQGHNEQFF. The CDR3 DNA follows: TGCGCCAGCAGACGACAGGGGCACAATGAGCAGTTCTTC.

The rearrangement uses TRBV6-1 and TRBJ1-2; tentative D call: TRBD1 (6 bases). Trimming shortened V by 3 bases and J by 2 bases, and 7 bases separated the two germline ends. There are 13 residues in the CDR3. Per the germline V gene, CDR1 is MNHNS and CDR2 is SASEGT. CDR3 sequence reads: CASSDQGNYGYTF. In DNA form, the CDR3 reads TGTGCCAGCAGTGATCAGGGGAACTATGGCTACACCTTC.